Below are 29 T cell receptor beta chains sequenced from a single sample in a study of shared clonotypes between healthy human individuals. Assay used: immunoSEQ multiplex PCR; TCRdb lists only in-frame clones, some missing. The table includes about 510,000 clones, around 79% detected once. Sequencing was carried out using PBMCs. These receptors all stem from a woman in her thirties or forties in good health. Some clones in this sample may be carry-over from other donors' samples.

This clone turned up a few times. V gene TRBV4-1 combines with J gene TRBJ2-1, with 8 bases lining up with TRBD2. CDR3 length: 15 residues. The germline CDR1 and CDR2 sequences are MGHRA and YSYEKL. The ends lost 0 bases at V and 7 bases at J; junction bases unmatched: 5. The CDR3 protein is CASSQESGSRNEQFF. In DNA form, the CDR3 reads TGCGCCAGCAGCCAAGAAAGCGGGAGCAGGAATGAGCAGTTCTTC.

This clone was picked up one time. The chain couples TRBV28 to TRBJ1-4, with D possibly being TRBD1 (6 bases). In germline, CDR1 is MDHEN, CDR2 SYDVKM. The CDR3 length is 14 residues. V lost 3 bases, J lost 5 bases, and 10 bases lay in between. The CDR3 DNA reads TGTGCCAGCAGTTTCGAGGACAGAAATGAAAAACTGTTTTTT. Encoded protein: CASSFEDRNEKLFF.

The chain uses TRBV10-3 and TRBJ1-1, with 8 bases that match TRBD1. Per the germline V gene, CDR1 is ENHRY and CDR2 is SYGVKD. With V trimmed by 2 bases and J by 5 bases, 7 bases remained unmatched. The length of the CDR3 is 15 residues. CDR3 nucleotides: TGTGCCATCAGTGAGGAGGGACAGGTTGGGACTGAAGCTTTCTTT. Protein product: CAISEEGQVGTEAFF.

V gene TRBV6-4 combines with J gene TRBJ2-7, with 16 bases aligning to TRBD2. V was clipped by 3 bases and J by 6 bases; unmatched bases: 8. CDR3 length equals 17 residues. Per germline, CDR1 MRHNA and CDR2 SNTAGT. The CDR3 nucleotides read TGTGCCAGCAGTGAGCCGGGACTAGCGGGAGGGCCGGGCGAGCAGTACTTC. Its protein is CASSEPGLAGGPGEQYF.

The genes are TRBV7-6 and TRBJ2-2; TRBD1 aligns across 9 bases. The germline gives CDR1 SGHVS, CDR2 FNYEAQ. V shed 5 bases, J shed 4 bases, and the junction held 8 bases outside the gene matches. CDR3 size: 16 residues. DNA for the CDR3: TGTGCCAGCAGCCCAAGGACAGGGGAGAGCACCGGGGAGCTGTTTTTT. Amino acid sequence: CASSPRTGESTGELFF.

The chain links TRBV6-5 to TRBJ1-2, with unresolved D. Germline V lookup: CDR1 MNHEY, CDR2 SVGAGI. Deletions cut 5 bases from V and 7 bases from J, with 14 bases between. The CDR3 has 13 residues. The CDR3 sequence is CASSKNGRRGYTF. Here the CDR3 DNA reads TGTGCCAGCAGTAAAAACGGGAGACGTGGCTACACCTTC.

This clone has only a few counts. V gene TRBV30 combines with J gene TRBJ1-1, with unresolved D. The V end lost 4 bases, the J end lost 2 bases, and 8 bases lay between the germline ends. This CDR3 region has 12 residues. The germline gives CDR1 GTSNPN, CDR2 SVGIG (reference sequence). As DNA, the CDR3 is TGTGCCTGGAAGCAGATAAACACTGAAGCTTTCTTT. It specifies CAWKQINTEAFF. Supplemented by reference TRBV30 and TRBJ1-1, the full variable domain reads SQTIHQWPATLVQPVGSPLSLECTVEGTSNPNLYWYRQAAGRGLQLLFYSVGIGQISSEVPQNLSASRPQDRQFILSSKKLLLSDSGFYLCAWKQINTEAFFGQGTRLTVV.

The chain uses TRBV7-9 and TRBJ2-5; 10 bases are shared with TRBD2. The germline gives CDR1 SEHNR, CDR2 FQNEAQ (reference sequence). This CDR3 comprises 16 residues. V shed 6 bases and J 1 base; nucleotides not matched to a gene: 8. The CDR3 bases are TGTGCCAGCAGTTTACGACTAGCGGGCTTCCAAGAGACCCAGTACTTC. Residues: CASSLRLAGFQETQYF.

This chain links TRBV5-4 with TRBJ2-6, with D uncertain. V was trimmed by 4 bases and J by 0 bases, leaving 8 bases between them. Looked up from germline, CDR1 is SGHNT and CDR2 is YYREEE (reference sequence). The CDR3 contains 15 residues. Written as DNA, the CDR3 is TGTGCCAGCAGCCCCCCGATCTCTGGGGCCAACGTCCTGACTTTC. Translation: CASSPPISGANVLTF. The full variable domain, in which reference TRBV5-4 and TRBJ2-6 provide the parts outside the CDR3, is ETGVTQSPTHLIKTRGQQVTLRCSSQSGHNTVSWYQQALGQGPQFIFQYYREEENGRGNFPPRFSGLQFPNYSSELNVNALELDDSALYLCASSPPISGANVLTFGAGSRLTVL.

The J gene is TRBJ2-7, the V gene TRBV28, with 10 bases fitting TRBD2. The CDR3 consists of 14 residues. Germline assignment: CDR1 MDHEN and CDR2 SYDVKM. With V trimmed by 2 bases and J by 12 bases, 10 bases remained unmatched. Written as DNA, the CDR3 is TGTGCCAGCAGTTTAACGGGACTAGCGCCCGTGTTGTACTTC. This encodes CASSLTGLAPVLYF.

The V and J genes are TRBV5-4 and TRBJ2-2; TRBD2 aligns across 8 bases. From germline, CDR1 is SGHNT and CDR2 YYREEE (reference sequence). The CDR3 runs to 15 residues. The trim removed 3 bases at V and 5 bases at J, leaving 6 bases unmatched. CDR3 in amino acids: CASSSSGRSTGELFF. The CDR3 DNA is TGTGCCAGCAGCTCGAGCGGGAGATCTACCGGGGAGCTGTTTTTT.

The sample holds a few counts of this clone. The V gene is TRBV10-2, the J gene TRBJ2-6; 12 bases match TRBD2. Trimming removed 6 bases from V and 0 bases from J; junction bases left unmatched: 3. This CDR3 contains 17 residues. The germline CDR1 and CDR2 sequences are WSHSY and SAAADI. CDR3 coding DNA: TGCGCCAGCAGGGGGACTAGCGGGCTCTCTGGGGCCAACGTCCTGACTTTC. Its protein product is CASRGTSGLSGANVLTF.

This chain links TRBV7-2 with TRBJ1-2; 9 bases line up with TRBD1. The V and J ends lost 5 bases and 8 bases, in that order; junction bases with no gene match: 9. In germline, CDR1 is SGHTA, CDR2 FQGNSA. This CDR3 is 14 amino acids long. The CDR3 sequence is CASSPQGATGGYTF. CDR3 nucleotide sequence: TGTGCCAGCAGCCCACAGGGGGCGACTGGAGGCTACACCTTC.

The rearrangement uses TRBV10-1 and TRBJ1-4; 7 bases fit TRBD1. Germline V CDR1 and CDR2: WNHNN, SYGVQD (reference sequence). Trimming took 1 base from V and 7 from J; bases not matched to a gene: 6. This CDR3 spans 15 amino acids. The CDR3 DNA sequence: TGCGCCAGCAGTGAGTTCGGACAGGAGGGTGAAAAACTGTTTTTT. This encodes CASSEFGQEGEKLFF.

The rearrangement uses TRBV13 and TRBJ1-2; unclear D gene. This CDR3 contains 15 residues. V lost 0 bases to trimming and J lost 4 bases, with 12 bases between them. Per the germline V gene, CDR1 is PRHDT and CDR2 is FYEKMQ (reference sequence). CDR3 sequence (DNA): TGTGCCAGCAGCTTAGGCTGGGCCCAGATCTATGGCTACACCTTC. Protein: CASSLGWAQIYGYTF.

The count of this clone is one. The chain combines TRBV20-1 with TRBJ2-5; D not certain. The CDR3 is 11 amino acids. Germline V gene data show CDR1 as DFQATT and CDR2 as SNEGSKA (reference sequence). With 3 bases removed from V and 2 bases from J, the gap between germline ends came to 4 bases. The CDR3 region has the DNA TGCAGTGCTAGGTTGCAAGAGACCCAGTACTTC. Protein: CSARLQETQYF.

The rearrangement links TRBV7-2 to TRBJ1-2; no reliable D call. Germline lookup yields CDR1 SGHTA and CDR2 FQGNSA. The CDR3 sequence is 12 residues long. Trimming stripped 8 bases from V and 8 bases from J, with 15 bases between. CDR3 nucleotides: TGTGCCAGCGCCCTCCGACACGGCGGCTACACCTTC. This sequence encodes CASALRHGGYTF.

Comments on this clone: Its ends do not fully match the called genes, so a read error is possible. This rearrangement joins TRBV27 to TRBJ2-7; TRBD1 matches at 7 bases. The CDR3 loop spans 13 amino acids. Germline V gives CDR1 MNHEY, CDR2 SMNVEV (reference sequence). CDR3 bases: TGTGCCAGCAGCACGGGACAGTCCTTCGAGCAGTACTTC. This gives the protein CASSTGQSFEQYF.

This chain joins TRBV5-6 and TRBJ2-1; D ambiguous. The V and J ends lost 1 base and 0 bases respectively, with 11 bases between them. The germline gives CDR1 SGHDT, CDR2 YYEEEE. There are 16 residues in the CDR3. This CDR3 reads CASSLSWPSSYNEQFF. The CDR3 DNA reads as TGTGCCAGCAGCTTGTCGTGGCCCAGCTCCTACAATGAGCAGTTCTTC.

This clone was seen more than once but under ten times. A much larger clonotype is one base distant, so this may be a read error. The identical CDR3 is also encoded by other nucleotide sequences in the sample. V gene TRBV28 combines with J gene TRBJ1-1; tentatively, D is TRBD1 (5 bases). Germline V gene sequence: CDR1 MDHEN, CDR2 SYDVKM. The CDR3 extends over 12 amino acids. V lost 7 bases and J lost 2, with 8 bases in between. The chain's CDR3 is CASKGPNTEAFF. Here the CDR3 DNA reads TGTGCCAGCAAGGGACCCAACACTGAAGCTTTCTTT.

V and J are TRBV30 and TRBJ1-2; D uncertain. The CDR3 sequence is 11 residues long. V dropped 2 bases and J dropped 8 bases, with 9 bases sitting between them. Germline V lookup: CDR1 GTSNPN, CDR2 SVGIG (reference sequence). DNA for the CDR3: TGTGCCTGGAGTTATTCTGTGGGCTACACCTTC. It is translated as CAWSYSVGYTF.

The J gene is TRBJ1-3, the V gene TRBV5-8; D remains unclear. In germline, CDR1 is SGHTS, CDR2 YDEGEE. V was cut by 2 bases and J by 0 bases, with 12 bases left in between. The CDR3 has 16 amino acids. The CDR3 protein is CASSFGPRASGNTIYF. CDR3 nucleotides: TGTGCCAGCAGCTTCGGTCCGAGAGCCTCTGGAAACACCATATATTTT.

The gene calls are TRBV29-1 and TRBJ1-1, with TRBD1 matching 7 bases. The trim removed 6 bases at V and 1 base at J, leaving 5 bases unmatched. Germline lookup yields CDR1 SQVTM and CDR2 ANQGSEA. The CDR3 runs to 13 residues. The CDR3 spells CSVRDSWNTEAFF. CDR3 DNA: TGCAGCGTGAGGGACAGTTGGAACACTGAAGCTTTCTTT.

V gene TRBV27 combines with J gene TRBJ2-3; weak D call: TRBD2 (6 bases). V lost 6 bases to trimming and J lost 8 bases, with 12 bases between them. This CDR3 has 12 residues. CDR1 and CDR2 from the germline V gene are MNHEY and SMNVEV (reference sequence). The CDR3 DNA is TGTGCCAGCAGACTAGCAGGTGGTACGCAGTATTTT. It specifies CASRLAGGTQYF.

This rearrangement joins TRBV11-2 to TRBJ1-5; a possible D gene is TRBD1 (5 bases). The CDR3 loop spans 14 amino acids. Germline CDR1 is SGHAT and CDR2 is FQNNGV. V was trimmed by 5 bases and J by 11 bases, leaving 19 bases between them. CDR3: CASSERGGGAAQHF. The DNA of the CDR3 is TGTGCCAGCAGCGAGCGGGGGGGAGGGGCAGCCCAGCATTTT.

The V and J genes are TRBV28 and TRBJ2-1; TRBD2 aligns across 10 bases. J lost 6 bases, V lost 5 bases, and 13 bases had no gene match. Per the germline V gene, CDR1 is MDHEN and CDR2 is SYDVKM. The CDR3 is made up of 17 amino acids. CDR3 sequence: CASSTIGLAGVSNEQFF. The CDR3 DNA is TGTGCCAGCAGTACCATCGGCCTAGCGGGAGTTTCCAATGAGCAGTTCTTC.

The V and J genes are TRBV18 and TRBJ2-5, with no clear D. The CDR3 is made up of 12 amino acids. Deletions cut 0 bases from V and 4 bases from J, with 3 bases between. Germline-derived CDR1 and CDR2 are KGHSH and LQKENI. Here the CDR3 DNA reads TGTGCCAGCTCACCACCTTTAGAGACCCAGTACTTC. It yields the protein CASSPPLETQYF.

J is TRBJ2-1 and V is TRBV7-8, with TRBD2 identical over 10 bases. Germline V CDR1 and CDR2: SGHVS, FQNEAQ. The CDR3 sequence is 19 residues long. Unmatched junction bases numbered 17, after V lost 4 bases and J lost 5 bases. The CDR3: CASSSRRTSGTLGDNEQFF. The CDR3 region has the DNA TGTGCCAGCAGCTCCCGGCGGACTAGCGGCACCCTTGGGGACAATGAGCAGTTCTTC.

The chain uses TRBV27 and TRBJ1-6; D is ambiguous. Germline V lookup: CDR1 MNHEY, CDR2 SMNVEV (reference sequence). The CDR3 is made up of 14 amino acids. V lost 3 bases, J lost 7 bases, and 10 bases lay in between. DNA for the CDR3: TGTGCCAGCAGTTTGGTAGGGCGCAATTCACCCCTCCACTTT. Translated: CASSLVGRNSPLHF.